The rows below give T cell receptor beta chains drawn from one sample of a study of blood T cell repertoires in COVID-19. Clones were read by immunoSEQ multiplex PCR, and TCRdb kept only the in-frame ones, dropping some. The sample consists of roughly 250,000 clones, nearly 85% of them appearing once. The sequencing input was peripheral blood. The source of these receptors is a human donor in a cohort sampled during active COVID-19. CDR3s include the opening cysteine and the closing phenylalanine or tryptophan. Fields, in order: clone size, J gene, V gene, D gene, CDR3 protein, CDR3 DNA. A D gene is named only where the DNA matches it firmly. Clone size, where shown, is once, few, many, or a class for clones that have expanded.

clone_size: .; j_call: TRBJ1-1; v_call: TRBV7-9; d_call: TRBD1; cdr3_aa: CASSLGGTGNYEAFF; cdr3_nt: TGTGCCAGCAGCTTAGGCGGGACAGGTAATTATGAAGCTTTCTTT
clone_size: .; j_call: TRBJ1-5; v_call: TRBV19; d_call: .; cdr3_aa: CASSPWAQVSNQPQHF; cdr3_nt: TGTGCCAGTAGTCCGTGGGCTCAGGTTAGCAATCAGCCCCAGCATTTT
clone_size: .; j_call: TRBJ2-1; v_call: TRBV18; d_call: TRBD2; cdr3_aa: CASSLQSGTKKEQFF; cdr3_nt: TGTGCCAGCTCACTTCAATCCGGGACTAAGAAAGAGCAGTTCTTC
clone_size: .; j_call: TRBJ2-7; v_call: TRBV28; d_call: TRBD1; cdr3_aa: CASISGQGHEQYF; cdr3_nt: TGTGCCAGTATCTCGGGACAGGGCCACGAGCAGTACTTC
clone_size: once; j_call: TRBJ2-7; v_call: TRBV3-1/TRBV3-2; d_call: .; cdr3_aa: CASSQDRRQRSDSYEQYF; cdr3_nt: TGTGCCAGCAGCCAAGATCGCCGTCAACGGTCCGACTCCTACGAGCAGTACTTC
clone_size: .; j_call: TRBJ1-1; v_call: TRBV11-2; d_call: .; cdr3_aa: CASSSLVQIAEAFF; cdr3_nt: TGTGCCAGCAGCTCCTTGGTCCAGATCGCTGAAGCTTTCTTT
clone_size: .; j_call: TRBJ2-7; v_call: TRBV5-1; d_call: .; cdr3_aa: CASSLEPRTYEQYF; cdr3_nt: TGCGCCAGCAGCTTAGAACCGAGGACCTACGAGCAGTACTTC
clone_size: .; j_call: TRBJ2-5; v_call: TRBV30; d_call: .; cdr3_aa: CAWGRVDGETQYF; cdr3_nt: TGTGCCTGGGGGCGGGTAGATGGTGAGACCCAGTACTTC
clone_size: .; j_call: TRBJ2-2; v_call: TRBV7-9; d_call: TRBD1; cdr3_aa: CASLNRGYTGELFF; cdr3_nt: TGTGCCAGCTTAAACAGGGGGTACACCGGGGAGCTGTTTTTT
clone_size: .; j_call: TRBJ2-2; v_call: TRBV28; d_call: TRBD1; cdr3_aa: CASSSGTDPVNTGELFF; cdr3_nt: TGTGCCAGCAGTTCCGGGACAGACCCGGTCAACACCGGGGAGCTGTTTTTT
clone_size: .; j_call: TRBJ1-5; v_call: TRBV6-6; d_call: .; cdr3_aa: CASSGGRGNQPQHF; cdr3_nt: TGTGCCAGCAGTGGAGGGAGGGGGAATCAGCCCCAGCATTTT
clone_size: .; j_call: TRBJ2-2; v_call: TRBV19; d_call: TRBD2; cdr3_aa: CASSYSGGALTGELFF; cdr3_nt: TGTGCCAGTAGTTATAGCGGGGGCGCTTTAACCGGGGAGCTGTTTTTT
clone_size: .; j_call: TRBJ2-2; v_call: TRBV10-3; d_call: .; cdr3_aa: CAIRAGTLNTGELFF; cdr3_nt: TGTGCCATCAGAGCCGGGACTCTGAACACCGGGGAGCTGTTTTTT
clone_size: .; j_call: TRBJ2-3; v_call: TRBV29-1; d_call: .; cdr3_aa: CSVEGHSTDTQYF; cdr3_nt: TGCAGCGTTGAAGGACATTCTACAGATACGCAGTATTTT
clone_size: few; j_call: TRBJ2-5; v_call: TRBV6-5; d_call: TRBD2; cdr3_aa: CASSWTPSSGVGTQYF; cdr3_nt: TGTGCCAGCAGTTGGACCCCCTCCAGCGGGGTAGGGACCCAGTACTTC
clone_size: .; j_call: TRBJ1-2; v_call: TRBV27; d_call: TRBD1; cdr3_aa: CASSIRQGVSYGYTF; cdr3_nt: TGTGCCAGCAGTATCAGACAGGGGGTTAGCTATGGCTACACCTTC
clone_size: .; j_call: TRBJ2-7; v_call: TRBV6-2/TRBV6-3; d_call: TRBD2; cdr3_aa: CASSFTSGAYEQYF; cdr3_nt: TGTGCCAGCAGCTTCACTAGCGGAGCCTACGAGCAGTACTTC
clone_size: .; j_call: TRBJ1-5; v_call: TRBV30; d_call: .; cdr3_aa: CAWSWGVNQPQHF; cdr3_nt: TGTGCCTGGAGTTGGGGGGTGAATCAGCCCCAGCATTTT
clone_size: few; j_call: TRBJ2-1; v_call: TRBV6-4; d_call: TRBD1; cdr3_aa: CASSDSRQGEYNEQFF; cdr3_nt: TGTGCCAGCAGTGACTCGAGACAGGGGGAATACAATGAGCAGTTCTTC
clone_size: .; j_call: TRBJ2-5; v_call: TRBV19; d_call: .; cdr3_aa: CASSIGQTQYF; cdr3_nt: TGTGCCAGTAGTATAGGGCAGACCCAGTACTTC
clone_size: once; j_call: TRBJ2-5; v_call: TRBV24-1; d_call: TRBD1; cdr3_aa: CATSDSGQGPETQYF; cdr3_nt: TGTGCCACCAGTGATTCGGGACAGGGGCCGGAGACCCAGTACTTC
clone_size: .; j_call: TRBJ2-3; v_call: TRBV7-2; d_call: TRBD2; cdr3_aa: CASSQAYSGRGADTQYF; cdr3_nt: TGTGCCAGCAGCCAAGCCTATAGCGGGAGAGGTGCAGATACGCAGTATTTT
clone_size: .; j_call: TRBJ2-7; v_call: TRBV7-9; d_call: .; cdr3_aa: CASSSPTAGQSRHEQYF; cdr3_nt: TGTGCCAGCAGCTCCCCAACGGCGGGACAGTCTCGCCACGAGCAGTACTTC
clone_size: .; j_call: TRBJ2-7; v_call: TRBV2; d_call: TRBD1; cdr3_aa: CASSARRQGYEQYF; cdr3_nt: TGTGCCAGCAGTGCCAGGAGACAGGGGTACGAGCAGTACTTC
clone_size: .; j_call: TRBJ2-7; v_call: TRBV27; d_call: .; cdr3_aa: CASSLSPGRIVSYEQYF; cdr3_nt: TGTGCCAGCAGTTTATCCCCTGGGAGGATCGTATCCTACGAGCAGTACTTC
clone_size: .; j_call: TRBJ2-5; v_call: TRBV5-5; d_call: .; cdr3_aa: CASSLSNPRETQYF; cdr3_nt: TGTGCCAGCAGCTTGTCGAACCCGCGGGAGACCCAGTACTTC
clone_size: once; j_call: TRBJ1-1; v_call: TRBV19; d_call: .; cdr3_aa: CASSVQGSSTEAFF; cdr3_nt: TGTGCCAGTAGCGTACAGGGATCGAGCACTGAAGCTTTCTTT
clone_size: .; j_call: TRBJ1-1; v_call: TRBV12-3/TRBV12-4; d_call: .; cdr3_aa: CASSGQMNTEAFF; cdr3_nt: TGTGCCAGCAGCGGACAAATGAACACTGAAGCTTTCTTT
clone_size: once; j_call: TRBJ2-1; v_call: TRBV5-1; d_call: .; cdr3_aa: CASSVTTGRGSYNEQFF; cdr3_nt: TGCGCCAGCAGCGTGACGACAGGGCGGGGTTCCTACAATGAGCAGTTCTTC
clone_size: once; j_call: TRBJ1-4; v_call: TRBV5-1; d_call: .; cdr3_aa: CASSVLALNEKLFF; cdr3_nt: TGCGCCAGCAGCGTGCTGGCCCTTAATGAAAAACTGTTTTTT